One and the same sample provided the 23 T cell receptor beta chains below, sequenced in a study of blood T cells in healthy people across ages. Together with a sample-barcoded 5' primer, a J-beta primer mix was included in a second PCR lasting about 6 to 11 cycles. Via MiXCR, TCRdb re-called the 5' RACE reads, giving one row per CDR3 protein. The sample gives about 830,000 distinct CDR3 sequences, about 59% of which show up once; approximately 30% is in the top ten. Material: blood. The receptors here all came from a young man in good health.

The CDR3 bases are TGTGCCAGCAGTCCACTATATAAGATCGGGGAGCTGTTTTTT. Its translation is CASSPLYKIGELFF. The chain employs TRBV21-1 and TRBJ2-2. TRBV21-1 is designated a pseudogene. CDR3 length: 14 amino acids.

The chain is built from TRBV4-3 and TRBJ1-1; D unresolved. Germline V gives CDR1 LGHNA, CDR2 YSLEER. Trimming took off 0 bases at V and 1 base at J, with 9 bases between the two ends. The CDR3 totals 15 residues. The chain's CDR3 is CASSQDDSGNTEAFF. CDR3 DNA: TGCGCCAGCAGCCAAGATGATTCAGGGAACACTGAAGCTTTCTTT.

CDR3 loop: CAISGSGRDGYTF. The DNA of the CDR3 is TGTGCCATCAGTGGTTCGGGCAGGGATGGCTACACCTTC. The V call is TRBV10-3, the J call TRBJ1-2, with a tentative D call TRBD1 (5 bases). The CDR3 is 13 residues long. V was trimmed by 4 bases and J by 6 bases, leaving 12 bases between them. Germline-derived CDR1 and CDR2 are ENHRY and SYGVKD.

In this sample, this clonotype turned up many times. The chain is built from TRBV14 and TRBJ2-1; D is ambiguous. The V end was cut by 2 bases, the J end by 7 bases, with 12 bases between. The CDR3 covers 14 residues. The germline CDR1 and CDR2 sequences are SGHDN and FVKESK. The CDR3 coding sequence is TGTGCCAGCAGCCAATATTTGGGGTTGAATGAGCAGTTCTTC. Translated: CASSQYLGLNEQFF.

CDR3: CASSTGTRGNYGYTF. CDR3 DNA sequence: TGTGCCAGCAGCACAGGAACCCGGGGCAACTATGGCTACACCTTC. V and J are TRBV9 and TRBJ1-2; D possibly corresponds to TRBD1 (5 bases). The CDR3 sequence is 15 residues long. The germline V gene encodes CDR1 SGDLS and CDR2 YYNGEE. V shed 4 bases and J shed 2 bases, with 15 bases lying between them.

V is TRBV6-2 or TRBV6-3 and J is TRBJ1-2; 9 positions match TRBD1. This CDR3 has 16 residues. Trimming at V came to 2 bases and at J to 4 bases, leaving 8 bases not matched to a gene. Germline V gives CDR1 MNHEY, CDR2 SVGEGT. The CDR3 nucleotides are TGTGCCAGCAGTTACGGTGGACAGGGGATGGGCTATGGCTACACCTTC. Amino acids: CASSYGGQGMGYGYTF.

This chain links TRBV20-1 with TRBJ2-1; 7 bases fit TRBD2. V was pared by 6 bases and J by 8 bases, with 13 bases of the junction left unmatched. CDR3 length: 14 residues. The germline gives CDR1 DFQATT, CDR2 SNEGSKA (reference sequence). Here the CDR3 DNA reads TGCAGTGCAGGGACTACCCCGCTAAGGGATGAGCAGTTCTTC. This sequence encodes CSAGTTPLRDEQFF.

This clonotype appeared many times. The chain recombines TRBV7-9 with TRBJ1-5; no definite D call. Between the trimmed V and J ends, which lost 1 base and 3 bases, there was a span of 4 bases. CDR1 is SEHNR and CDR2 is FQNEAQ in the germline V gene (reference sequence). The CDR3 is 13 residues long. Here the CDR3 DNA reads TGTGCCAGCAGCTTAGGACTCAATCAGCCCCAGCATTTT. Translating it yields CASSLGLNQPQHF.

This clonotype has more than one count but fewer than ten. The chain employs TRBV12-3 or TRBV12-4 and TRBJ2-1; TRBD2 agrees at 8 bases. J lost 3 bases, V lost 0 bases, and 4 bases had no gene match. This CDR3 contains 16 residues. The CDR3 bases are TGTGCCAGCAGTTTAGCCACGGGGGGGCTCTACAATGAGCAGTTCTTC. Protein product: CASSLATGGLYNEQFF.

This chain uses TRBV20-1 with TRBJ2-7; tentative D call: TRBD2 (7 bases). The germline CDR1 and CDR2 sequences are DFQATT and SNEGSKA (reference sequence). The CDR3 spans 14 residues. V was clipped by 1 base and J by 3 bases, with 13 bases between them. The CDR3 loop is CSARGLGGLYEQYF. The CDR3 DNA reads as TGCAGTGCTAGAGGCCTCGGGGGGCTCTACGAGCAGTACTTC.

The V gene is TRBV14, the J gene TRBJ2-3; TRBD1 is a possible D gene (5 bases). The CDR3 length is 12 residues. The ends were cut back, 2 bases at V and 7 bases at J, with 7 bases in the middle. Germline CDR1 and CDR2: SGHDN and FVKESK. Here the CDR3 DNA reads TGTGCCAGCAGCCAACAGGGCTATACGCAGTATTTT. Amino acid sequence: CASSQQGYTQYF. Based on the CDR3 plus reference TRBV14 and TRBJ2-3, the full variable domain is EAGVTQFPSHSVIEKGQTVTLRCDPISGHDNLYWYRRVMGKEIKFLLHFVKESKQDESGMPNNRFLAERTGGTYSTLKVQPAELEDSGVYFCASSQQGYTQYFGPGTRLTVL.

This clonotype was seen only a few times. V gene TRBV18 combines with J gene TRBJ1-5, with 7 bases aligning to TRBD1. Per germline, CDR1 KGHSH and CDR2 LQKENI. With 3 bases clipped from V and 1 base from J, the junction kept 0 bases outside the gene matches. This CDR3 comprises 14 residues. The CDR3 DNA follows: TGTGCCAGCTCACCGGACAGGAGCAATCAGCCCCAGCATTTT. Residues: CASSPDRSNQPQHF.

The table lists this clonotype with a count of one. The chain carries TRBV7-9 and TRBJ2-7; D not resolved. The J call may be mistaken, given a closer DNA end match to TRBJ2-5. Germline assignment: CDR1 SEHNR and CDR2 FQNEAQ (reference sequence). The CDR3 runs 15 residues. The CDR3 protein is CASSYRENFGETQYF. The DNA of the CDR3 is TGTGCCAGCAGCTACCGAGAGAACTTTGGAGAGACCCAGTACTTC.

This chain links TRBV6-6 with TRBJ2-1; D possibly corresponds to TRBD1 (5 bases). V lost 2 bases and J 6 bases, leaving 17 bases between the germline ends. Germline CDR1 and CDR2: MNHNY and SVGAGI (reference sequence). The CDR3 runs to 16 residues. CDR3 protein: CASSYTGNGWVNEQFF. CDR3 sequence (DNA): TGTGCCAGCAGTTACACAGGAAATGGATGGGTCAATGAGCAGTTCTTC.

The V call is TRBV10-3, the J call TRBJ1-6, with D possibly TRBD1 on 6 matching bases. Germline V CDR1 and CDR2: ENHRY, SYGVKD. The CDR3 contains 16 residues. V lost 3 bases to trimming and J lost 6 bases, with 15 bases between them. The CDR3 is CAISESGGEPNSPLHF. CDR3 coding DNA: TGTGCCATCAGTGAATCGGGGGGCGAGCCTAATTCACCCCTCCACTTT.

V is TRBV20-1 and J is TRBJ2-3, with D tentatively TRBD1 (5 bases). Germline values: CDR1 DFQATT, CDR2 SNEGSKA (reference sequence). The CDR3 spans 16 residues. The V end lost 4 bases, the J end lost 4 bases, and 21 bases lay between the germline ends. This CDR3 reads CSATPDSPRLADTQYF. CDR3 in DNA: TGCAGTGCTACCCCCGACAGCCCCAGACTTGCAGATACGCAGTATTTT.

The rearrangement joins TRBV7-3 to TRBJ2-1; unclear D gene. The V end was cut by 2 bases, the J end by 9 bases, with 14 bases between. CDR3 size: 14 residues. Per the germline V gene, CDR1 is SGHTA and CDR2 is FQGTGA. The CDR3 coding sequence is TGTGCCAGCAGCTTAGCCCCCGCGGAGAGTGAGCAGTTCTTC. Translation gives CASSLAPAESEQFF. Full variable domain (missing parts from reference TRBV7-3 and TRBJ2-1): GAGVSQTPSNKVTEKGKYVELRCDPISGHTALYWYRQSLGQGPEFLIYFQGTGAADDSGLPNDRFFAVRPEGSVSTLKIQRTERGDSAVYLCASSLAPAESEQFFGPGTRLTVL.

This clonotype was found a few times. The chain couples TRBV29-1 to TRBJ2-7; D is ambiguous. This CDR3 spans 11 amino acids. Per germline, CDR1 SQVTM and CDR2 ANQGSEA. V was trimmed by 3 bases and J by 4 bases, leaving 7 bases between them. The CDR3 is CSVDINYEQYF. The CDR3 nucleotides read TGCAGCGTTGACATTAATTACGAGCAGTACTTC.

The rearrangement joins TRBV12-3 or TRBV12-4 to TRBJ1-6; D remains unclear. CDR3 length: 12 residues. With 7 bases removed from V and 15 bases from J, the gap between germline ends came to 16 bases. The CDR3 protein is CASTITGRGLHF. CDR3 DNA: TGTGCCAGCACCATTACGGGCCGAGGCCTCCACTTT.

This sequence joins TRBV18 and TRBJ2-3; D gene unclear. CDR3 length: 14 residues. V was trimmed by 0 bases and J by 5 bases, leaving 9 bases between them. Looked up from germline, CDR1 is KGHSH and CDR2 is LQKENI. CDR3 bases: TGTGCCAGCTCACCACCCTCTTCGAAAGATACGCAGTATTTT. Translated: CASSPPSSKDTQYF.

This clonotype has only one observation. V and J are TRBV7-6 and TRBJ2-5, with 8 bases aligning to TRBD2. The DNA end is more similar to TRBJ2-7, so the J call may be wrong. In germline, CDR1 is SGHVS, CDR2 FNYEAQ. There are 15 residues in the CDR3. CDR3 protein: CASSSTPGLAIEQYF. The CDR3 DNA follows: TGTGCCAGCAGCTCCACCCCCGGACTAGCAATCGAGCAGTACTTC.

The V and J genes are TRBV30 and TRBJ1-6; D remains ambiguous. The germline gives CDR1 GTSNPN, CDR2 SVGIG (reference sequence). This CDR3 spans 13 amino acids. Between the trimmed V and J ends, which lost 5 bases and 2 bases, there was a span of 7 bases. The CDR3 DNA follows: TGTGCCTGGGGAGAGCCCTATAATTCACCCCTCCACTTT. This gives the protein CAWGEPYNSPLHF.

J is TRBJ2-2 and V is TRBV12-3 or TRBV12-4, with D tentatively TRBD1 (6 bases). The CDR3 is made up of 16 amino acids. Between the trimmed V and J ends, which lost 1 base and 6 bases, there was a span of 15 bases. The CDR3 DNA reads TGTGCCAGCAGTTTAGGGGCAGGGGCTATCCCCGGGGAGCTGTTTTTT. Translated: CASSLGAGAIPGELFF.